This TCR beta chain was retrieved from a study of cytomegalovirus exposure and HLA in healthy donors (dated by TCRdb to 2015 to 2018). The study in broad terms: According to an earlier analysis of 550 to 750 of the donors, some 180 million T cells yielded 117 million unique TCR beta sequences and 276 Gb of sequence data. Roughly 310 gigabases of sequencing data and some 85 million unique TCR sequences were included in an early release covering about 600 HLA-typed donors. Of the roughly 410 genotyped donors, over 80% were placed in the genetic ancestry cluster associated with self-reported Caucasian donors. The study was designed to test whether signatures of past pathogen exposure could be identified by cataloging public T cell receptors. The study used immunosequencing to profile the T cell repertoires of approximately 630 subjects and linked those repertoires to cytomegalovirus serostatus. In addition to the first cohort of around 670 subjects, a separate validation cohort of 120 different subjects was used. The study combined high-throughput TCR immunosequencing, statistical association of individual TCRs with disease status, and machine learning to predict cytomegalovirus infection status. In a later analysis, previously published TCR beta repertoires from more than 500 donors were re-analyzed and high-resolution HLA genotyping was added so that TCR occurrence patterns could be studied. The later analysis used no new phenotypic data to find candidate immune exposures, relying instead on TCR beta sequences and their occurrence across donors. An earlier analysis of several hundred of the donors used high-throughput TCR beta sequencing to judge whether each TCR beta V gene segment behaved as functional or pseudogenic. Alongside the repertoire data, information on donor age, sex, ethnicity and CMV serostatus was compiled. Genome-wide SNP genotypes for about 60% of the roughly 670 donors were used in a later genetic analysis, which treated that subset as a discovery cohort. Every discovery cohort repertoire had been produced on one sequencing platform. Class I and class II HLA loci were covered by the typing at four-digit resolution. The number of donors typed differed by locus, with roughly 620-630 for A, B, C, DRB1 and DQB1, roughly 520 for DQA1, 600 to 610 for DPA1, and approximately 470 for DPB1. Several DR-DQ haplotypes were treated as single units for association and clustering because of strong linkage in the cohort. Among about 400 genotyped donors of the cohort, an average of around 250,000 unique TCR beta nucleotide sequences was sequenced per donor, of which approximately 19% were non-productive.

The cohort was made up of about 610 healthy bone marrow donors. At the time of sampling, every cohort member was nominally healthy, though immune exposures that went unrecorded were likely present. The donor tested CMV seronegative, placing the donor among the 350 or so seronegative members of the cohort. Each donor provided a peripheral blood sample, and peripheral blood mononuclear cells were used for TCR beta sequencing. The Qiagen DNeasy Blood Extraction Kit was used to extract genomic DNA from the blood cell samples. Library preparation employed the immunoSEQ multiplex PCR assay. The multiplex PCR relied on a mix of 60 forward primers for TCR Vbeta segments and 13 reverse primers for TCR Jbeta segments. Amplification of the CDR3 region of rearranged TCR beta genes was performed with a multiplex PCR assay on genomic DNA. On the Illumina HiSeq System, the amplified TCR beta libraries were sequenced as 87-base-pair reads. As for how the authors treated the data: A later analysis tallied 75 million to 85 million unique TCR beta chains across the roughly 610 repertoires, and approximately 9.9 million of those chains were shared by two or more donors. To remove PCR and sequencing errors, raw reads were error-corrected and collapsed into unique sequences using a nearest-neighbor algorithm that merged closely related sequences. V, D and J gene segments were assigned by aligning CDR3 sequences to IMGT reference sequences. For a sequence to be retained, at least a six-nucleotide match to both a V gene segment and a J gene segment was required. Rearrangements were called productive when the CDR3 lacked stop codons and stayed in frame with V and J; all others were non-productive. Following IMGT convention, CDR3 was defined as the stretch from the second conserved V-encoded cysteine to the conserved J-encoded phenylalanine. The earlier analysis of about 610 of the donors excluded any sequence lacking an unambiguous match to a single V gene segment. In an earlier analysis of 587 of the donors, a V segment was called functional when productive rearrangements were above 56.7%, and segregating when the standard deviation between donors exceeded 5%. A statistical classification framework was developed to diagnose cytomegalovirus status using the catalog of TCR beta chain sequences. In a later analysis, TCR nucleotide sequences were compared against IMGT/GENE-DB human TR gene sequences so that V and J genes could be assigned. A later analysis assigned CDR3 sequences and most-parsimonious VDJ recombination scenarios with the TCRdist pipeline. In a later analysis, each TCR beta chain was defined by its CDR3 amino acid sequence together with its V-gene family, and reads without a unique V-gene family were excluded. In a later analysis, 450 to 600 highly shared, low-generation-probability nucleotide sequences were removed to address suspected cross-contamination and a sequencing artifact. In a later analysis, a clonal expansion index for each public chain was calculated from normalized within-repertoire ranks of inferred template counts. In a later analysis, generation probabilities were computed using a VDJ recombination model fitted to out-of-frame rearrangements, and the results were checked against IGoR. In a later analysis, TCR-TCR, TCR-HLA and TCR-CMV co-occurrence was scored with hypergeometric tests, and a repertoire-size bias correction was applied to TCR pairs. In a later analysis, false discovery rates were estimated by permuting HLA or CMV assignments 20 times. In a later analysis, co-occurring TCRs were grouped with DBSCAN, and TCRdist sequence similarity was added when clustering was performed within HLA-allele-positive subsets. Repertoires with fewer than 30,000 or more than 120,000 public chains, plus five repertoires with anomalous nucleotide sharing, were excluded from co-occurrence clustering. This immuneACCESS table, as held by TCRdb, lists in-frame sequences with V and J called but not all clones. Of the missing ones, under half trace to an unresolved V gene in checked studies; the others have no known cause. The D gene and trimming were derived from the DNA, and the V and J assignments and clone size from that table. Here the sample has about 120,000 clones; almost 85% occur a single time. Clones ranked in the top ten supply approximately 1.5% of the sample.

About this clone itself: Its antigen is unknown. The record has no base qualities; no much larger clone is one base away.

What the work shows at the level of the full study, not this receptor alone: In a later analysis, the rate of TCR association differed among HLA loci, with DRB1 alleles having the most associated TCRs and HLA-C alleles having the fewest. The study gave a list of roughly 150 TCR beta chains associated with cytomegalovirus. Because counts were too low, seventeen rarely observed V segments, including chromosome 9 orphons, were left out of the earlier analysis of approximately 580 of the donors. Most CMV-associated TCR beta chains appeared to be HLA-restricted in a later analysis, and the HLA associations seemed to be driven largely by CMV exposure. A later analysis associated 16,951 TCR beta sequences with specific HLA alleles at a false discovery rate of 0.05. This cohort had only TCR beta chains sequenced, and the lack of alpha or paired-chain data limited which features could be detected. While some public TCRs were present in many individuals, most TCR sequences turned up only very rarely across donors. A cluster of highly shared sequence variants was judged likely to represent a technical artifact of the sequencing pipeline. Presence/absence analyses assumed roughly uniform sequencing depth across donors, an assumption that may not hold. Several of the top co-occurrence clusters appeared to be linked to parvovirus B19, influenza, CMV and Epstein-Barr virus, according to a later analysis. A few of the identified cytomegalovirus-associated TCR beta chains were confirmed in vitro to be specific for cytomegalovirus antigens. The authors suggested that the approach could potentially be extended to other disease states and immunological phenotypes. In a later genetic analysis, fewer N-insertions in productive TCRs were reported among donors in an Asian-associated ancestry cluster than the 666-donor mean. When HLA alleles, especially DR and DQ, strongly co-occurred, TCR associations were difficult to assign to individual alleles. A later analysis found that HLA-associated TCR beta chains were more clonally expanded and had lower generation probabilities than equally common non-associated chains. HLA typing was unavailable for some donors at each locus, so association tests used only the typed subset. A further reported finding was that TCR beta sequences accurately predicted the HLA-A and HLA-B alleles for most subjects in the first cohort. In an earlier analysis of some 500 of the donors, most TCR beta V segments appeared in productive rearrangements about 87% or about 30% of the time, broadly matching IMGT annotations. CMV serostatus was the only immune exposure information available for the cohort. Correlated functional status among segregating V segments might reflect linkage disequilibrium, but an unknown experimental factor could not be ruled out. The classifier was reported to diagnose cytomegalovirus status with high specificity and sensitivity in both the original and validation cohorts. V-gene and J-gene trimming of TCR beta chains was associated with a missense DCLRE1C variant in a later genetic analysis, and the association was replicated in an independent cohort.

The source material was PBMCs. The clonotype was recovered from a young woman in good health and CMV-seronegative.

The DNA is TGTGCCAGCGCCGAGCACCCCCCTTATGGCTACACCTTC. It specifies CASAEHPPYGYTF. The chain uses TRBV25-1 and TRBJ1-2; the D gene assignment is ambiguous. The junction carries 15 bases between V and J, which are trimmed by 8 bases and 5 bases respectively. In the germline V gene, CDR1 corresponds to MGHDK and CDR2 to SYGVNS. The cysteine opens and the phenylalanine closes a CDR3 of 13 amino acids. Only the CDR3 DNA is retained, 39 bases long and in frame from the first base.